Listed below are T cell receptor beta chains from one sample, sequenced in a study of cytotoxic CD8 clonotypes in ibrutinib-treated CLL. Profiled with immunoSEQ multiplex PCR; TCRdb holds only in-frame clones, not every one. The top ten clones hold about 1.9% of a sample with 150,000 or so clones, 75% to 90% of them seen once. Sequences were derived from PBMCs, sampled after 24 months of ibrutinib treatment. The receptor source for this set is a human donor with chronic lymphocytic leukemia. CDR3s include the opening cysteine and the closing phenylalanine or tryptophan. The order of the fields is clone size, V gene, J gene, D gene, CDR3 DNA, CDR3 protein. The D gene is left open where the match is weak. The size field is filled for only some rows; it gives once, few, many or a size class.

clone size: .
V gene: TRBV28
J gene: TRBJ2-1
D gene: .
CDR3 DNA: TGTGCCAGCAGTTTATTACGGACTCACAGCTCCTACAATGAGCAGTTCTTC
CDR3 protein: CASSLLRTHSSYNEQFF

clone size: .
V gene: TRBV2
J gene: TRBJ1-3
D gene: .
CDR3 DNA: TGTGCCAGCGGCCTAGGTGGAAACACCATATATTTT
CDR3 protein: CASGLGGNTIYF

clone size: .
V gene: TRBV2
J gene: TRBJ2-7
D gene: .
CDR3 DNA: TGTGCCAGCAGCAGAGGGGGGGGGCTCCTGGCCTACGAGCAGTACTTC
CDR3 protein: CASSRGGGLLAYEQYF

clone size: .
V gene: TRBV7-9
J gene: TRBJ2-1
D gene: TRBD2
CDR3 DNA: TGTGCCAGCACCTACTCGCGGGGGAATGAGCAGTTCTTC
CDR3 protein: CASTYSRGNEQFF

clone size: many
V gene: TRBV2
J gene: TRBJ2-7
D gene: .
CDR3 DNA: TGTGCCAGCACCCCTCCCCGGGGAGGGGGGGAGCAGTACTTC
CDR3 protein: CASTPPRGGGEQYF

clone size: .
V gene: TRBV23-1
J gene: TRBJ1-1
D gene: .
CDR3 DNA: TGCGCCAACCTACCGGACACTGAAGCTTTCTTT
CDR3 protein: CANLPDTEAFF

clone size: .
V gene: TRBV6-6
J gene: TRBJ2-5
D gene: .
CDR3 DNA: TGTGCCAGCAGCTACGAGGGACTAGGGGGCAGCGAGACCCAGTACTTC
CDR3 protein: CASSYEGLGGSETQYF

clone size: .
V gene: TRBV28
J gene: TRBJ1-2
D gene: .
CDR3 DNA: TGTGCCAGCAGTTTACGGGATCGGGGCTACACCTTC
CDR3 protein: CASSLRDRGYTF

clone size: .
V gene: TRBV14
J gene: TRBJ2-7
D gene: TRBD1
CDR3 DNA: TGTGCCAGCAGACGGACAGGGACCTACGAGCAGTACTTC
CDR3 protein: CASRRTGTYEQYF

clone size: .
V gene: TRBV4-3
J gene: TRBJ2-3
D gene: .
CDR3 DNA: TGCGCCAGCAGCCAGAGGACAGACACAGATACGCAGTATTTT
CDR3 protein: CASSQRTDTDTQYF

clone size: .
V gene: TRBV4-2
J gene: TRBJ2-7
D gene: TRBD1
CDR3 DNA: TGTGCCAGCAGTCAAGTTCAATCCCGGGACAGTGACTACGAGCAGTACTTC
CDR3 protein: CASSQVQSRDSDYEQYF

clone size: .
V gene: TRBV4-3
J gene: TRBJ1-1
D gene: .
CDR3 DNA: TGCGCCAGCAGCCAACACGTAGTTGGAGGGAACACTGAAGCTTTCTTT
CDR3 protein: CASSQHVVGGNTEAFF

clone size: once
V gene: TRBV6-4
J gene: TRBJ1-4
D gene: .
CDR3 DNA: TGTGCCAGCAGTAATCTGGACCCGCATAATGAAAAACTGTTTTTT
CDR3 protein: CASSNLDPHNEKLFF

clone size: once
V gene: TRBV11-2
J gene: TRBJ1-5
D gene: .
CDR3 DNA: TGTGCCAGCAGTCGACAGGAGAATCAGCCCCAGCATTTT
CDR3 protein: CASSRQENQPQHF

clone size: .
V gene: TRBV7-9
J gene: TRBJ2-1
D gene: .
CDR3 DNA: TGTGCCAGCAGCTCGAAGAGTCGCGGTGAGCAGTTCTTC
CDR3 protein: CASSSKSRGEQFF

clone size: once
V gene: TRBV6-6
J gene: TRBJ2-3
D gene: .
CDR3 DNA: TGTGCCAGCACCCTACAGAGTGGGACTACCCAGGGGGCGCAGTATTTT
CDR3 protein: CASTLQSGTTQGAQYF

clone size: .
V gene: TRBV1
J gene: TRBJ2-5
D gene: .
CDR3 DNA: TGCACCAGCAGCCGAGAAAAGAGACTAGGAGAAGAGACCCAGTACTTC
CDR3 protein: CTSSREKRLGEETQYF

clone size: once
V gene: TRBV6-4
J gene: TRBJ1-1
D gene: .
CDR3 DNA: TGTGCCACCTCGGACTTGAACACTGAAGCTTTCTTT
CDR3 protein: CATSDLNTEAFF

clone size: once
V gene: TRBV19
J gene: TRBJ1-5
D gene: .
CDR3 DNA: TGTGCCAGTAGTGAAGAACGGGGATTCAATCAGCCCCAGCATTTT
CDR3 protein: CASSEERGFNQPQHF

clone size: few
V gene: TRBV7-3
J gene: TRBJ2-2
D gene: .
CDR3 DNA: TGTGCCAGCGGCCAGATCGGGGAGCTGTTTTTT
CDR3 protein: CASGQIGELFF

clone size: .
V gene: TRBV18
J gene: TRBJ1-4
D gene: .
CDR3 DNA: TGTGCCAGCTCACCGGGCGCAACTAATGAAAAACTGTTTTTT
CDR3 protein: CASSPGATNEKLFF

clone size: .
V gene: TRBV28
J gene: TRBJ2-7
D gene: .
CDR3 DNA: TGTGCCAGCAGTTTAAAGGGATACGAGCAGTACTTC
CDR3 protein: CASSLKGYEQYF

clone size: .
V gene: TRBV2
J gene: TRBJ2-5
D gene: TRBD2
CDR3 DNA: TGTGCCAGCACGCGGGGGGGCAAGGAGACCCAGTACTTC
CDR3 protein: CASTRGGKETQYF

clone size: .
V gene: TRBV18
J gene: TRBJ1-1
D gene: TRBD1
CDR3 DNA: TGTGCCAGCTCGTCACAGGGGAGAGCCACTGAAGCTTTCTTT
CDR3 protein: CASSSQGRATEAFF

clone size: .
V gene: TRBV9
J gene: TRBJ1-1
D gene: .
CDR3 DNA: TGTGCCAGCAGCGTAGGCCACATGAACACTGAAGCTTTCTTT
CDR3 protein: CASSVGHMNTEAFF

clone size: .
V gene: TRBV27
J gene: TRBJ1-2
D gene: TRBD1
CDR3 DNA: TGTGCCAGCAAGGCCCAGGGGGCCAGTGGCTACACCTTC
CDR3 protein: CASKAQGASGYTF

clone size: .
V gene: TRBV10-3
J gene: TRBJ2-7
D gene: .
CDR3 DNA: TGTGCCATCAAGGCAGGGGACGGGCAGTACTTC
CDR3 protein: CAIKAGDGQYF

clone size: .
V gene: TRBV7-2
J gene: TRBJ2-4
D gene: TRBD1
CDR3 DNA: TGTGCCAGCAGCCCAGACCACAGGGGCGGCGGCATTCAGTACTTC
CDR3 protein: CASSPDHRGGGIQYF

clone size: .
V gene: TRBV18
J gene: TRBJ1-1
D gene: .
CDR3 DNA: TGTGCCAGCTCGCCCCCCTTTCGGACGGACACTGAAGCTTTCTTT
CDR3 protein: CASSPPFRTDTEAFF

clone size: .
V gene: TRBV2
J gene: TRBJ1-2
D gene: .
CDR3 DNA: TGTGCCAGCAGTGAGAGCACCCTTAGCTCACTTGGCTACACCTTC
CDR3 protein: CASSESTLSSLGYTF

clone size: once
V gene: TRBV9
J gene: TRBJ1-2
D gene: .
CDR3 DNA: TGTGCCAGCAGCGTAGCCCGGGACACCTATGGCTACACCTTC
CDR3 protein: CASSVARDTYGYTF

clone size: .
V gene: TRBV28
J gene: TRBJ1-2
D gene: .
CDR3 DNA: TGTGCCAGCAGTTTATACTCTAGAAACACCTTC
CDR3 protein: CASSLYSRNTF

clone size: .
V gene: TRBV30
J gene: TRBJ1-2
D gene: .
CDR3 DNA: TGTGCCTGGAGGCCCGAAGGGGGTGGCTACACCTTC
CDR3 protein: CAWRPEGGGYTF

clone size: .
V gene: TRBV10-2
J gene: TRBJ2-1
D gene: .
CDR3 DNA: TGCGCCAGCGGGAGGGACACTGGGCGACATGAGCAGTTCTTC
CDR3 protein: CASGRDTGRHEQFF

clone size: .
V gene: TRBV5-3
J gene: TRBJ1-2
D gene: TRBD1
CDR3 DNA: TGTGCCAGAAGCTTGGTAGACAGGGGGCGAAATGGCTACACCTTC
CDR3 protein: CARSLVDRGRNGYTF

clone size: .
V gene: TRBV25-1
J gene: TRBJ2-7
D gene: .
CDR3 DNA: TGTGCCAGCAGTGGGAACTACGAGCAGTACTTC
CDR3 protein: CASSGNYEQYF

clone size: .
V gene: TRBV18
J gene: TRBJ1-5
D gene: TRBD1
CDR3 DNA: TGTGCCAGCACGACAGGGACAGGGGGAAATCAGCCCCAGCATTTT
CDR3 protein: CASTTGTGGNQPQHF

clone size: .
V gene: TRBV28
J gene: TRBJ2-3
D gene: .
CDR3 DNA: TGTGCCAGCAGGCCCGGGACCGCCGTGGCTACGCAGTATTTT
CDR3 protein: CASRPGTAVATQYF

clone size: .
V gene: TRBV9
J gene: TRBJ2-3
D gene: .
CDR3 DNA: TGTGCCAGCAGCGTATTTGGGGTGGATACGCAGTATTTT
CDR3 protein: CASSVFGVDTQYF

clone size: few
V gene: TRBV7-8
J gene: TRBJ1-4
D gene: .
CDR3 DNA: TGTGCCAGCAGCTTAGCAAGGGGAACAGGGATTAATGAAAAACTGTTTTTT
CDR3 protein: CASSLARGTGINEKLFF

clone size: .
V gene: TRBV19
J gene: TRBJ1-2
D gene: .
CDR3 DNA: TGTGCCAGTAGTTACCCCCGGGATCCTCAGTACGGCTACACCTTC
CDR3 protein: CASSYPRDPQYGYTF

clone size: .
V gene: TRBV4-2
J gene: TRBJ2-3
D gene: .
CDR3 DNA: TGTGCCAGCAGCCAAGATAGGGACAGGCGGGGGGGCCCAGATACGCAGTATTTT
CDR3 protein: CASSQDRDRRGGPDTQYF

clone size: .
V gene: TRBV28
J gene: TRBJ1-4
D gene: .
CDR3 DNA: TGTGCCAGCAGTTTATTTGAAAAACTGTTTTTT
CDR3 protein: CASSLFEKLFF

clone size: .
V gene: TRBV7-9
J gene: TRBJ1-3
D gene: TRBD1
CDR3 DNA: TGTGCCAGCAGCTTAGGGACAGGGAGTGGAAACACCATATATTTT
CDR3 protein: CASSLGTGSGNTIYF

clone size: .
V gene: TRBV9
J gene: TRBJ2-6
D gene: .
CDR3 DNA: TGTGCCAGCAGCGCCTCAGGGGTTGGGGCCAACGTCCTGACTTTC
CDR3 protein: CASSASGVGANVLTF

clone size: once
V gene: TRBV25-1
J gene: TRBJ2-5
D gene: TRBD2
CDR3 DNA: TGTGCCAGCAGTGAAACCCCAGGGAGGGGTGAGACCCAGTACTTC
CDR3 protein: CASSETPGRGETQYF

clone size: .
V gene: TRBV14
J gene: TRBJ1-4
D gene: .
CDR3 DNA: TGTGCCAGCAGCCATCACTCCGGGACCAAAAGAGGAGGGGAAAAACTGTTTTTT
CDR3 protein: CASSHHSGTKRGGEKLFF

clone size: .
V gene: TRBV18
J gene: TRBJ2-7
D gene: .
CDR3 DNA: TGTGCCAGCTCACCACCCGGAAACTACGAGCAGTACTTC
CDR3 protein: CASSPPGNYEQYF

clone size: .
V gene: TRBV5-1
J gene: TRBJ2-5
D gene: .
CDR3 DNA: TGCGCCAGCAGCTTGGGAACAGGGCGTCGGGAGACCCAGTACTTC
CDR3 protein: CASSLGTGRRETQYF

clone size: .
V gene: TRBV27
J gene: TRBJ2-6
D gene: .
CDR3 DNA: TGTGCCAGCAGCCCACGGTCTGTAGGGGCCAACGTCCTGACTTTC
CDR3 protein: CASSPRSVGANVLTF

clone size: few
V gene: TRBV5-1
J gene: TRBJ2-2
D gene: TRBD2
CDR3 DNA: TGCGCCAGCAGCTTGGTCCACCGACTAGCGGGAACCGTAAACACCGGGGAGCTGTTTTTT
CDR3 protein: CASSLVHRLAGTVNTGELFF

clone size: once
V gene: TRBV5-4
J gene: TRBJ2-5
D gene: .
CDR3 DNA: TGTGCCAGCAGCCCGGGACGTAATCAAGAGACCCAGTACTTC
CDR3 protein: CASSPGRNQETQYF

clone size: .
V gene: TRBV28
J gene: TRBJ2-1
D gene: TRBD2
CDR3 DNA: TGTGCCAGCAGCACTATAGCGGGGTCTCCCGCGGAGCAGTTCTTC
CDR3 protein: CASSTIAGSPAEQFF

clone size: .
V gene: TRBV4-2
J gene: TRBJ2-7
D gene: TRBD2
CDR3 DNA: TGTGCCAGCAGCCAAGAGGGGACTAGCGGGAGTGCCGAGCAGTACTTC
CDR3 protein: CASSQEGTSGSAEQYF

clone size: .
V gene: TRBV6-4
J gene: TRBJ2-3
D gene: .
CDR3 DNA: TGTGCCGGAGAAACCCTCTTCGCAGATACGCAGTATTTT
CDR3 protein: CAGETLFADTQYF

clone size: .
V gene: TRBV28
J gene: TRBJ1-4
D gene: TRBD1
CDR3 DNA: TGTGCCAGCAGTACGAAATCAGGGGGCTGGACAGAAAAACTGTTTTTT
CDR3 protein: CASSTKSGGWTEKLFF

clone size: .
V gene: TRBV2
J gene: TRBJ2-3
D gene: .
CDR3 DNA: TGTGCCAGCAGGAATGGAGTAGCGGAGACAGATACGCAGTATTTT
CDR3 protein: CASRNGVAETDTQYF

clone size: .
V gene: TRBV7-2
J gene: TRBJ2-2
D gene: .
CDR3 DNA: TGTGCCAGCACCCCACGGATGGCAAACACCGGGGAGCTGTTTTTT
CDR3 protein: CASTPRMANTGELFF

clone size: once
V gene: TRBV28
J gene: TRBJ2-7
D gene: .
CDR3 DNA: TGTGCCAGCAGTTTGAGTGCGGGTGGGCAACCCTACGAGCAGTACTTC
CDR3 protein: CASSLSAGGQPYEQYF

clone size: .
V gene: TRBV11-3
J gene: TRBJ2-3
D gene: .
CDR3 DNA: TGTGCCAGCAGCTTAGGGGGTTTCGGTACGCAGTATTTT
CDR3 protein: CASSLGGFGTQYF